This record concerns one TCR beta chain sequence. These data are taken from a study of blood T cell repertoires in COVID-19. On the study more broadly: Acute and convalescent COVID-19 specimens originated in the United States, Italy and Spain. Sources were T cells, B-cell-depleted T cells, or PBMCs; the material itself was cDNA or gDNA.

As originally analysed: Using reference gene primer amplification, nucleated cell counts were estimated. Profiling relied on immunoSEQ multiplex PCR, and the TCRdb table lists in-frame clones only, not all of them. V and J calls and clone size are copied from that table; D and trimming were computed from the DNA. The profile shows approximately 310,000 clones, roughly 84% of them singletons. Germline CDR1 SNHLY, CDR2 FYNNEI. The CDR3 totals 12 residues. Trimming pared 6 bases from V and 7 bases from J, leaving 12 bases between. This TCR came from a man aged 45-65 years with active or convalescent COVID-19. The chain employs TRBV2 and TRBJ1-1; TRBD1 might be the D (6 bases). The material sequenced was peripheral blood. The CDR3 is CASRATGYEAFF. In DNA, the CDR3 is TGTGCCAGCAGGGCGACAGGTTATGAAGCTTTCTTT.